This TCR beta chain stems from a study of T cells in Graves' hyperthyroidism and ophthalmopathy. Study details: Peripheral blood was collected at initial diagnosis, before any treatment. Study findings and constraints: Appearing also in blood were most of the thyroid clonotypes expanded above 0.001. From stable hyperthyroidism, ophthalmopathy was separated by a 13 V-J model.

In the case of this clonotype: Antigen specificity is unknown.

The CDR3 is 15 residues long. CDR1 and CDR2 (germline): MNHEY, SVGAGI. With V trimmed by 0 bases and J by 5 bases, 5 bases remained unmatched. Uncontrolled infections, other autoimmune diseases, pregnancy or lactation led to exclusion of patients. It was RNA transcripts that yielded the amplified TCR beta CDR3 regions. Primed by the HTBI set, a first-round RT-PCR was run on the TCR CDR3. From the multiplex PCR reads, TCRdb called clonotypes with MiXCR, one entry per CDR3 protein. Of about 270,000 distinct CDR3 sequences in the sample, roughly 22% were seen once. J is TRBJ2-5 and V is TRBV6-5, with TRBD2 matching over 8 bases. Sequenced material: blood. The clonotype originates from a man aged 30 to 45 with Graves' ophthalmopathy. The CDR3 nucleotides read TGTGCCAGCAGTTACTCGGGGACTAGGACGGAGACCCAGTACTTC. It codes for CASSYSGTRTETQYF.